One TCR beta chain is described in this entry. Its target is unknown. This record belongs to a study of shared clonotypes between healthy human individuals. The study, taken as a whole, reports: Among several donors, approximately 4.6% of naive CD4 clonotypes were found in common. Generation probability values for non-shared clonotypes were lower than those for clonotypes shared by all four donors.

Germline loops: CDR1 SGHVT, CDR2 SQSDAQ. The CDR3 has 17 residues. Deletions cut 1 base from V and 4 bases from J, with 17 bases between. Deep-level assay runs were performed. Here immunoSEQ multiplex PCR was the method, and the copy in TCRdb shows in-frame clones only, minus some. The table has about 380,000 clones, roughly 96% seen once; the top ten hold 0.25% to 0.35%. Every donor was a Caucasian adult from Nashville, Tennessee. The TCR originated in a man in his thirties or forties in good health. Input material: memory CD8+ T cells sorted from blood. Subset specified: CD45RO+ cells pooled with CCR7-negative TemRA cells. V gene TRBV7-4 combines with J gene TRBJ2-4; D may be TRBD1 (6 bases). The CDR3 protein is CASSLGWPGALKNIQYF. CDR3 in DNA: TGTGCCAGCAGCTTAGGGTGGCCAGGGGCACTAAAAAACATTCAGTACTTC.